This T cell receptor beta chain was documented in a study of blood T cells in healthy people across ages. Study-wide results and caveats: Since the PBMCs were unsorted, naive and antigen-experienced cells could not be conclusively compared. TCR beta diversity was tightly associated with the proportion of naive T cells.

Comments on this clonotype: Antigen: not known.

A second PCR of about 7 to 11 cycles used a sample-barcoded 5' primer and a J-beta primer mix. TCRdb independently ran MiXCR on the 5' RACE reads; one entry per CDR3 protein. The data hold 1.5 million to 1.8 million distinct CDR3 sequences, with about 45% observed a single time. Source material: blood. The clonotype comes from a woman aged 18 to 35 in good health.

The chain's CDR3 is CASSLEASDGYTF. CDR3 coding DNA: TGTGCCAGCAGCTTGGAGGCCTCGGATGGCTACACCTTC. The rearrangement uses TRBV5-4 and TRBJ1-2; D is unclear. This CDR3 is 13 amino acids long. Germline loops: CDR1 SGHNT, CDR2 YYREEE (reference sequence). Trimming removed 0 bases from V and 6 bases from J, with 9 bases in between.